This T cell receptor beta chain is drawn from a study of regulatory T cells in long-lasting Graves disease. Overall study findings and caveats: Sample size, which was small, may have reduced accuracy. TRBV28, TRBJ1-2 and TRBJ2-5 were favored in persistent disease.

Construction of TCR beta libraries relied on iRepertoire HTBI primers and on Arm-PCR targeting CDR3 regions. TCRdb recomputed calls from the multiplex PCR reads with MiXCR, one row per CDR3 protein. There are 540,000 or so distinct CDR3 sequences in the sample; 13% occur only once, and roughly a tenth lies in the top ten. Points on this clonotype: Its target is not known.

Germline CDR1 DFQATT, CDR2 SNEGSKA (reference sequence). V lost 6 bases to trimming and J lost 1 base, with 9 bases between them. This CDR3 contains 13 residues. As for time point: newly diagnosed GD, antithyroid drugs for less than 3 months. The authors made the TCR library using RNA they extracted from PBMCs. The same data also went into a second study, on T cells in Graves' hyperthyroidism and ophthalmopathy. That work contributes: Clinical symptoms, serum thyroxine and TRAb, thyroid ultrasound and orbital computed tomography were used for the diagnoses.

The chain couples TRBV20-1 to TRBJ2-2; no firm D call. This clonotype was obtained from a man aged 25 to 45 with Graves disease. Sequencing was performed on peripheral blood mononuclear cells (PBMCs), taken at new diagnosis, from a patient treated with antithyroid drugs. The CDR3 loop reads CSALLQNTGELFF. CDR3 nucleotide sequence: TGCAGTGCGCTACTTCAGAACACCGGGGAGCTGTTTTTT.